This T cell receptor beta chain was found in a study of HIV-infected patients and healthy controls. Whole blood was used without fractionation, so all unsorted peripheral T cells were included. V was shortened by 6 bases and J by 1 base, with 18 bases between the two germline ends. In germline, CDR1 is LGHDT, CDR2 YNNKEL (reference sequence). The CDR3 is 16 residues long. The table lists this clonotype with many counts. The antigen is not known. cDNA was made from roughly 500 ng RNA using alpha and beta constant primers. Alpha and beta chain libraries were made separately by chain-specific third strand synthesis with multiplexing indices. TCRdb recomputed calls from the 5' RACE reads with MiXCR, one row per CDR3 protein. The sample yields about 9,600 distinct CDR3 sequences, 5.2% seen once. Study conclusions and caveats: During therapy, HIV-associated CDR3s fell significantly in frequency, while CMV-associated CDR3s did not change significantly.

The origin of this receptor is an adult with HIV infection. The sample here was blood, taken before antiretroviral therapy. The rearrangement links TRBV3-1 to TRBJ1-1; possible D gene TRBD1, 6 bases. DNA of the CDR3: TGTGCCAGCAGACCTACCCGCAGGGGCACGAACACTGAAGCTTTCTTT. Translating gives CASRPTRRGTNTEAFF.